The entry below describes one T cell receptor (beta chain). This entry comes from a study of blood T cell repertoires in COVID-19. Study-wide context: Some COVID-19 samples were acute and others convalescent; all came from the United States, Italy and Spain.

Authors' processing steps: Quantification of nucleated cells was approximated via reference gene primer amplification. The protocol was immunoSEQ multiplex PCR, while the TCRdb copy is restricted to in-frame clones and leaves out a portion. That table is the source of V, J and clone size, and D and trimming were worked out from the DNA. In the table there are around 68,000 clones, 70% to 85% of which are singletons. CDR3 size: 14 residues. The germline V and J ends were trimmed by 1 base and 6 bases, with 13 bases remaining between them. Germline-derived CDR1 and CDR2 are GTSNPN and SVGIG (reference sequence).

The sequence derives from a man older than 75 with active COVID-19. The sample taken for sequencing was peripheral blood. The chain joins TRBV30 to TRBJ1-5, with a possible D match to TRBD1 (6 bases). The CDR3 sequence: CAWSATGFGQPQHF. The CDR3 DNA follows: TGTGCCTGGAGTGCTACAGGGTTTGGTCAGCCCCAGCATTTT.